The entry that follows covers one T cell receptor beta chain sequence. This sample is drawn from a study of control samples from healthy donors and cancer patients. CDR1 is MNHNS and CDR2 is SASEGT in the germline V gene. The CDR3 has 15 residues. V was shortened by 7 bases and J by 0 bases, with 12 bases between the two germline ends. The method was immunoSEQ multiplex PCR; TCRdb's version includes in-frame clones alone and lacks a portion of them. The table includes 18,000 or so clones, about 86% detected once. This sequence joins TRBV6-1 and TRBJ2-2; tentative D call: TRBD1 (5 bases). The sample consisted of PBMCs. This sequence was found in a woman in her 70s with colorectal cancer. CDR3 residues: CASIKGEANTGELFF. The CDR3 nucleotides read TGTGCCAGCATCAAAGGGGAAGCGAACACCGGGGAGCTGTTTTTT.